These T cell receptor beta chains were read from a single sample in a study of blood T cell repertoires in COVID-19. Repertoires were generated with immunoSEQ multiplex PCR, while TCRdb's copy carries only in-frame clones and drops some. The data contain approximately 210,000 clones, 80% of them seen just once; the ten biggest clones take up around 4.7%. Sequenced sample: PBMCs or T cells enriched from blood (not recorded which). Receptors were obtained from a man younger than 45 with acute COVID-19. The CDR3 runs from the conserved cysteine through the conserved F or W. The D gene is left open where the match is weak. Expanded clones are given a class, and other clones once, few, many or no size at all.

abundance	d_gene	j_gene	v_gene	CDR3aa	CDR3nt
NA	NA	TRBJ1-2	TRBV27	CASSPDPTGFEGYTF	TGTGCCAGCAGCCCAGACCCGACAGGATTCGAAGGCTACACCTTC
NA	NA	TRBJ1-2	TRBV29-1	CSVIPTGSEYGYTF	TGCAGCGTGATTCCCACAGGGTCGGAGTATGGCTACACCTTC
NA	NA	TRBJ2-7	TRBV21-1	CASSSSRTENYEQYF	TGTGCCAGCAGCTCCTCTCGGACAGAAAACTACGAGCAGTACTTC
NA	TRBD2	TRBJ2-1	TRBV27	CASSEPGREQFF	TGTGCCAGCAGCGAACCCGGGAGGGAGCAGTTCTTC
NA	NA	TRBJ1-6	TRBV9	CASSVVGSDSPLHF	TGTGCCAGCAGCGTAGTTGGGAGTGATTCACCCCTCCACTTT
NA	NA	TRBJ1-4	TRBV7-6	CASSLGPTNEKLFF	TGTGCCAGCAGCTTGGGGCCGACTAATGAAAAACTGTTTTTT
many	NA	TRBJ1-2	TRBV5-6	CASSPGQRVVVNGYTF	TGTGCCAGCAGTCCCGGTCAGCGGGTAGTCGTGAATGGCTACACCTTC
NA	NA	TRBJ1-3	TRBV7-9	CASSLGGHSGNTIYF	TGTGCCAGCAGCTTAGGGGGCCACTCTGGAAACACCATATATTTT
NA	NA	TRBJ2-3	TRBV4-1	CASSQGPRRAPDTQYF	TGCGCCAGCAGCCAAGGGCCCCGGAGGGCCCCAGATACGCAGTATTTT
NA	TRBD2	TRBJ2-1	TRBV10-2	CASSESSSGGNEQFF	TGCGCCAGCAGTGAGTCGAGTAGCGGGGGAAATGAGCAGTTCTTC
NA	NA	TRBJ1-3	TRBV25-1	CASSESQARSGNTIYF	TGTGCCAGCAGTGAATCCCAGGCGCGCTCTGGAAACACCATATATTTT
NA	TRBD2	TRBJ2-5	TRBV4-2	CASSLRRGEETQYF	TGTGCCAGCAGCCTACGTCGGGGGGAAGAGACCCAGTACTTC
NA	NA	TRBJ1-2	TRBV4-1	CASSHPGDRNYGYTF	TGCGCCAGCAGCCACCCGGGGGATCGTAACTATGGCTACACCTTC
NA	NA	TRBJ1-3	TRBV7-6	CASTTNSGNTIYF	TGTGCCAGTACAACCAACTCTGGAAACACCATATATTTT
many	TRBD1	TRBJ2-1	TRBV5-1	CASSADRLSEQFF	TGCGCCAGCAGCGCGGACAGGCTTAGTGAGCAGTTCTTC
NA	NA	TRBJ2-1	TRBV19	CASSKGTLSYNEQFF	TGTGCCAGTAGTAAAGGGACACTCTCCTACAATGAGCAGTTCTTC
NA	NA	TRBJ1-3	TRBV19	CASSLSVLNTIYF	TGTGCCAGTAGTCTGTCAGTTCTGAACACCATATATTTT
NA	NA	TRBJ1-3	TRBV15	CATGADRGSGNTIYF	TGTGCCACCGGCGCCGACAGAGGCTCTGGAAACACCATATATTTT
NA	NA	TRBJ1-1	TRBV12-3/TRBV12-4	CASRRGVRTEAFF	TGTGCCAGCAGACGGGGGGTACGGACTGAAGCTTTCTTT
NA	NA	TRBJ2-1	TRBV7-9	CASSLARNEQFF	TGTGCCAGCAGCTTAGCGCGCAATGAGCAGTTCTTC
NA	NA	TRBJ2-7	TRBV11-2	CASSLERGMGREQYF	TGTGCCAGCAGCTTAGAAAGGGGGATGGGGCGCGAGCAGTACTTC
NA	NA	TRBJ1-2	TRBV12-3/TRBV12-4	CASKRQTGGYTF	TGTGCCAGCAAAAGACAGACCGGCGGCTACACCTTC
NA	NA	TRBJ1-1	TRBV27	CASSSPRTGSTEAFF	TGTGCCAGCAGTTCCCCGAGGACGGGGAGCACTGAAGCTTTCTTT
NA	NA	TRBJ1-6	TRBV2	CASRQGISPLHF	TGTGCCAGCAGGCAGGGGATCTCACCCCTCCACTTT
NA	NA	TRBJ2-7	TRBV15	CATSRGRGGASYEQYF	TGTGCCACCAGCAGAGGCCGAGGGGGGGCTTCCTACGAGCAGTACTTC
NA	NA	TRBJ1-2	TRBV5-6	CASSLQGIGYTF	TGTGCCAGCAGCTTACAGGGAATTGGCTACACCTTC
few	TRBD1	TRBJ1-1	TRBV4-1	CASSQDDQGEAEAFF	TGCGCCAGCAGCCAGGACGACCAGGGGGAGGCTGAAGCTTTCTTT
NA	TRBD1	TRBJ2-7	TRBV28	CASSRTGTGGNEQYF	TGTGCCAGCAGCCGAACCGGGACAGGGGGCAACGAGCAGTACTTC
NA	NA	TRBJ1-2	TRBV6-5	CASSWGIRGGYTF	TGTGCCAGCAGTTGGGGGATCAGGGGAGGCTACACCTTC